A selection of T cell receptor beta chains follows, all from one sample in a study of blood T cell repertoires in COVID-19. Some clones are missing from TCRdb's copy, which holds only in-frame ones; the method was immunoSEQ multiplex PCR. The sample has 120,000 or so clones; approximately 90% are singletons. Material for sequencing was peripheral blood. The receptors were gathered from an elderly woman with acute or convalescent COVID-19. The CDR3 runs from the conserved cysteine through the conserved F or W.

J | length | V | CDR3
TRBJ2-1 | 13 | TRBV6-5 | CASRLSLYNEQFF
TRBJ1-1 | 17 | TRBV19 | CASSNLLGGGANTEAFF
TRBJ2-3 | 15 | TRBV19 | CASSIGDRDTDTQYF
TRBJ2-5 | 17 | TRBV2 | CASSEVSGYWLGETQYF
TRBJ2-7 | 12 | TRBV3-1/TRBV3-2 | CASSRQSYEQYF
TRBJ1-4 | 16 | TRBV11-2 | CASSLGTGEPNEKLFF
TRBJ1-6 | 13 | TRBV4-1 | CASSQDRYSPLHF
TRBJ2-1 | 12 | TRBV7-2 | CASSFSGRAQFF
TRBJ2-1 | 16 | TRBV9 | CASSAPPGSNYNEQFF
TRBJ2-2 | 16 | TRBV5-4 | CASSPGTSGATGELFF
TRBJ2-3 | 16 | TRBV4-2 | CASSQDFGQKSDTQYF
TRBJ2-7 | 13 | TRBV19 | CATAGGLSSEQYF
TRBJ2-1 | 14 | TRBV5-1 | CASSLALAGGEQFF
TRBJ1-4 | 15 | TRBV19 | CASSILGGTNEKLFF
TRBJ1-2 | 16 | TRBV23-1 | CASSQVLRGLNYGYTF
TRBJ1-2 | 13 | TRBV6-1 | CASSERTGPGYTF
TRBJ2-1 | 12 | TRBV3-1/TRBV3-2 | CASSHIYSEQFF
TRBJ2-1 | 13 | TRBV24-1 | CATSWRKENEQFF
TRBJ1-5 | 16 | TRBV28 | CASSYPGTGVIQPQHF
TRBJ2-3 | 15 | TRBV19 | CASSPAGAGTDTQYF
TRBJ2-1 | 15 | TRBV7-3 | CASSPRLAGINEQFF
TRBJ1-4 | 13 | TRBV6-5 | CASSYAGNEKLFF
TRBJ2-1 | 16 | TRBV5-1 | CASSVTSGSSYNEQFF
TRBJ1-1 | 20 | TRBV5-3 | CARSHVGQGPAGNQNTEAFF
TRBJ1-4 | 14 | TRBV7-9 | CASSLGPQALVLFF
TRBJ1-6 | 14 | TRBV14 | CASSLPGYNSPLHF
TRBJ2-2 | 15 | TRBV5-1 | CASSLQGAVTGELFF
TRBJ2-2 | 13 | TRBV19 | CASSNGLAGELFF
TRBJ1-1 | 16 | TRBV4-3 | CASSQEPGQGATEAFF
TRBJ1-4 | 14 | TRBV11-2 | CASSQQGSNEKLFF
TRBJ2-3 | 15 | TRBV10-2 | CASTYSQASTDTQYF
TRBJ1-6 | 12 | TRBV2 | CASSDGGSPLHF
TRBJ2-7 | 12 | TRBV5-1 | CASRAGDYEQYF
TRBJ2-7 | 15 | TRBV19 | CASSMGLAASYEQYF
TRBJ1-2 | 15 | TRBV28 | CASRAGGRTGYGYTF
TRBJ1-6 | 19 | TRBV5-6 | CASRRLVSPTSSYNSPLHF
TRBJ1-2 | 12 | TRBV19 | CASNDIQQGYTF
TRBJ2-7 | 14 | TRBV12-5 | CASGRQGVGDEQYF
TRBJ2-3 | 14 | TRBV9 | CASSSRREVDTQYF
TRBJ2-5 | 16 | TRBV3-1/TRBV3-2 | CASSQVYSGRVETQYF
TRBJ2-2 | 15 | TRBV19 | CASSTTGIGTGELFF
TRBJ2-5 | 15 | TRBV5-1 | CASSRGSGYQETQYF
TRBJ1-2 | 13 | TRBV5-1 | CASRGDANYGYTF
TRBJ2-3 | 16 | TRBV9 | CASSVGGGGAKSTQYF
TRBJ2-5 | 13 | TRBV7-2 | CASSLPSQETQYF
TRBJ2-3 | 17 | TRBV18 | CASSPRSGTGATDTQYF
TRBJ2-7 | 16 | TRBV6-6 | CASSHMGQESSYEQYF
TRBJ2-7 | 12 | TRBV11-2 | CATGTGSYEQYF
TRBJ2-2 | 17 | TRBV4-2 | CASSQDPNSGGTGELFF
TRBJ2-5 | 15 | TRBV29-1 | CSVGRARTGQETQYF
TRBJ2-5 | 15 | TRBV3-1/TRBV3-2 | CASSQMVGGQETQYF
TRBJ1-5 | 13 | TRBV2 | CASSEGEHQPQHF
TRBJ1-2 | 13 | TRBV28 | CASSSQGDYGYTF
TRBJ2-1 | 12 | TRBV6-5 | CASGTSLDEQFF
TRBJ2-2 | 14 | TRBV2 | CASSDTAFTGELFF
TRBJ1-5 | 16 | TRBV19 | CASSIEGGGWNQPQHF
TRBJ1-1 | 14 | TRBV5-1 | CASSLGQKDTEAFF
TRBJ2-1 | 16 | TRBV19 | CASSPTRDRGTGEQFF
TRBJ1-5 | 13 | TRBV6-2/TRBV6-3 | CASSWGQSQPQHF
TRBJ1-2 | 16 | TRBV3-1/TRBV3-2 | CASSQDGTGVNYGYTF